What follows describes a single TCR beta chain. The data belong to a study of blood T cell dynamics during melanoma immunotherapy. Study-wide context: Metastatic melanoma patients received first-line pembrolizumab or nivolumab plus ipilimumab.

Stated time point: pre-treatment baseline. Response was assessed by RECIST 1.1 at 12 weeks, except a couple of rapid progressors. The CDR3 totals 14 residues. Per the germline V gene, CDR1 is SEHNR and CDR2 is FQNEAQ (reference sequence). The V gene lost 5 bases and the J gene lost 4 bases, with 14 bases spanning the gap. Data came from immunoSEQ multiplex PCR; TCRdb stores just in-frame clones and leaves some out. Here the sample spans roughly 10,000 clones, around 91% being singletons. The chain recombines TRBV7-9 with TRBJ1-2, with TRBD1 as a possible D gene (5 bases). The origin of this receptor is a human donor with melanoma. The material was blood, obtained from a patient treated with checkpoint blockade. This CDR3 reads CASSRDLTTYGYTF. CDR3 nucleotide sequence: TGTGCCAGCAGCCGGGACCTCACCACCTATGGCTACACCTTC.